This entry lists 14 T cell receptor beta chains sequenced from one sample in a study of T cell repertoires in cytomegalovirus infection. TCRdb ran MiXCR on the reads and lists one entry per CDR3 protein. This table holds roughly 630,000 distinct CDR3 sequences, 20% to 25% found once. Sequenced sample: CD8+ T cells from PBMCs. The receptors stem from a human donor in good health (CMV status not recorded). Some clones in this sample may be carry-over from other donors' samples.

The sample holds a few counts of this clonotype. The V gene is TRBV6-2 or TRBV6-3, the J gene TRBJ2-1; D unclear. With 2 bases removed from V and 7 bases from J, the gap between germline ends came to 12 bases. The length of the CDR3 is 14 residues. The germline V gene has CDR1 MNHEY and CDR2 SVGEGT. Written as DNA, the CDR3 is TGTGCCAGCAGTTACCAACTGGATGGGAATGAGCAGTTCTTC. It codes for CASSYQLDGNEQFF.

The chain combines TRBV29-1 with TRBJ1-2, with D perhaps matching TRBD1 (6 bases). From germline, CDR1 is SQVTM and CDR2 ANQGSEA. The CDR3 length is 11 residues. V gave up 4 bases and J gave up 7 bases, with 10 bases separating them. The CDR3: CSVAGDGGYTF. CDR3 nucleotides: TGCAGCGTTGCAGGGGACGGTGGCTACACCTTC.

This clonotype was counted many times. This rearrangement joins TRBV28 to TRBJ2-7, with 11 bases that match TRBD1. CDR3 length: 16 residues. Germline assignment: CDR1 MDHEN and CDR2 SYDVKM. V shed 3 bases and J 2 bases; nucleotides not matched to a gene: 6. The CDR3 coding sequence is TGTGCCAGCAGTTTGGGGACAGGGGGTTTAACCTACGAGCAGTACGTC. This sequence encodes CASSLGTGGLTYEQYV.

V usage is TRBV12-3 or TRBV12-4 and J usage is TRBJ2-6; 8 bases are a match to TRBD1. Losses at the gene ends were 6 bases for V and 0 bases for J; bases not matched to a gene: 7. The CDR3 is 17 amino acids. The CDR3 coding sequence is TGTGCCAGCAGCCCCGACAGGGGTGCCTCTGGGGCCAACGTCCTGACTTTC. Encoded protein: CASSPDRGASGANVLTF.

This clonotype appeared many times. The rearrangement joins TRBV7-8 to TRBJ1-6; D not certain. The CDR3 loop spans 13 amino acids. Between the trimmed V and J ends, which lost 0 bases and 8 bases, there was a span of 5 bases. The germline CDR1 and CDR2 sequences are SGHVS and FQNEAQ. CDR3 nucleotides: TGTGCCAGCAGCTTAGCAGGCTATTCACCCCTCCACTTT. Translating it yields CASSLAGYSPLHF.

This CDR3 is CASSSGVKTQYF. CDR3 bases: TGTGCCAGCAGCTCAGGCGTGAAGACCCAGTACTTC. V is TRBV7-9 and J is TRBJ2-5; D is unclear. V lost 4 bases and J lost 6, with 9 bases in between. The CDR3 spans 12 residues. Per germline, CDR1 SEHNR and CDR2 FQNEAQ (reference sequence).

This clonotype was seen repeatedly, ten times or more. The chain joins TRBV28 to TRBJ2-4; TRBD1 might be the D (5 bases). With 2 bases removed from V and 0 bases from J, the gap between germline ends came to 14 bases. Germline values: CDR1 MDHEN, CDR2 SYDVKM. This CDR3 spans 17 amino acids. CDR3 bases: TGTGCCAGCAGTTTAAAGGACACGACACTAGCCAAAAACATTCAGTACTTC. It encodes CASSLKDTTLAKNIQYF. The variable domain in full, with the rest retrieved from reference TRBV28 and TRBJ2-4, is DVKVTQSSRYLVKRTGEKVFLECVQDMDHENMFWYRQDPGLGLRLIYFSYDVKMKEKGDIPEGYSVSREKKERFSLILESASTNQTSMYLCASSLKDTTLAKNIQYFGAGTRLSVL.

In this sample, this clonotype turned up a few times. This sequence joins TRBV12-3 or TRBV12-4 and TRBJ2-5; D not certain. CDR3 length: 16 residues. The ends were cut back, 3 bases at V and 0 bases at J, with 14 bases in the middle. This CDR3 reads CASSFGYQGYQETQYF. The CDR3 DNA follows: TGTGCCAGCAGTTTTGGCTACCAAGGGTACCAAGAGACCCAGTACTTC.

This clonotype was found once. The V call is TRBV5-6, the J call TRBJ1-2; D ambiguous. Germline assignment: CDR1 SGHDT and CDR2 YYEEEE. Trimming removed 0 bases at V and 8 bases at J, with 8 bases between. CDR3 size: 12 residues. The CDR3 DNA sequence: TGTGCCAGCAGCTTGGTTCATATCGGCTACACCTTC. Its translation: CASSLVHIGYTF.

This chain joins TRBV6-5 and TRBJ1-1; D unclear. Germline CDR1 is MNHEY and CDR2 is SVGAGI. The germline V and J ends were trimmed by 2 bases and 3 bases, with 13 bases remaining between them. This CDR3 spans 15 amino acids. CDR3 residues: CASSYGSDGYTEAFF. The CDR3 bases are TGTGCCAGCAGTTACGGTTCCGACGGCTACACTGAAGCTTTCTTT.

This clonotype was counted many times. The rearrangement joins TRBV7-6 to TRBJ2-3, with 14 nucleotides matching TRBD2. CDR3 length: 17 amino acids. In germline, CDR1 is SGHVS, CDR2 FNYEAQ. V trimming: 0 bases; J trimming: 7 bases; junction bases outside the gene matches: 6. The CDR3 sequence: CASSLAGTSGGVNTQYF. In DNA, the CDR3 is TGTGCCAGCAGCTTAGCCGGGACTAGCGGGGGTGTTAATACGCAGTATTTT.

The rearrangement links TRBV29-1 to TRBJ1-3; no clear D. Trimming stripped 7 bases from V and 4 bases from J, with 11 bases between. The CDR3 runs to 12 residues. Germline-derived CDR1 and CDR2 are SQVTM and ANQGSEA. The CDR3 region has the DNA TGCAGCGCCAGGATACAAGGAAACACCATATATTTT. Its protein is CSARIQGNTIYF.

This clonotype has more than one count but fewer than ten. The V call is TRBV4-1, the J call TRBJ1-1, with a possible D match to TRBD1 (6 bases). Trimming removed 3 bases from V and 0 bases from J, with 14 bases in between. CDR3 size: 16 residues. The germline gives CDR1 MGHRA, CDR2 YSYEKL. Written as DNA, the CDR3 is TGCGCCAGCAGCCACCCAGGACAGCGAATGAACACTGAAGCTTTCTTT. Its translation is CASSHPGQRMNTEAFF.

The rearrangement links TRBV20-1 to TRBJ2-7, with D possibly being TRBD1 or TRBD2 (5 bases each). Germline V CDR1 and CDR2: DFQATT, SNEGSKA (reference sequence). Trimming removed 5 bases from V and 0 bases from J, with 14 bases in between. The CDR3 consists of 14 residues. Here the CDR3 reads CSAPSGTDSYEQYF. DNA of the CDR3: TGCAGTGCTCCTTCTGGGACGGACTCCTACGAGCAGTACTTC.